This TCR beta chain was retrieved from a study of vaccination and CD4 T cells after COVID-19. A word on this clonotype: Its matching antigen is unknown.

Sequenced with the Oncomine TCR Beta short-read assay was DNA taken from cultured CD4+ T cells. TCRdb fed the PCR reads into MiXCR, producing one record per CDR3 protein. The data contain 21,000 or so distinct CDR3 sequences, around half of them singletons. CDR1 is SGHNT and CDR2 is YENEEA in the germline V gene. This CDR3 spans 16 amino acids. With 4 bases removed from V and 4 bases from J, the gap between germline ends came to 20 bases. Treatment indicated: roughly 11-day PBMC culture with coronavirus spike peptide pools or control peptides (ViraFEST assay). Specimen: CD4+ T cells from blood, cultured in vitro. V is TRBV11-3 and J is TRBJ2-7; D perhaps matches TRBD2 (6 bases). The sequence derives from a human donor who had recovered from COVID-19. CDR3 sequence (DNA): TGTGCCAGCAGCTGGGAGGCAGGCGAACAAGCGTACGAGCAGTACTTC. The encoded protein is CASSWEAGEQAYEQYF.